The rows below give T cell receptor beta chains drawn from one sample of a study of tissue T cells after allogeneic stem cell transplantation. Assay: immunoSEQ multiplex PCR; the TCRdb copy retains only in-frame clones and omits some. The top ten hold about 50% of the sample, which has about 530 clones, 50% to 75% seen once. The sample here was spleen tissue, taken at autopsy. The source of these receptors is a female patient aged 40-70 years with steroid-refractory graft-versus-host disease after an allogeneic stem cell transplant. Some of the T cells might come from the graft donor. CDR3s include the opening cysteine and the closing phenylalanine or tryptophan. D genes are given only for firm matches. The size of a clone is reported for some rows only, either as once, few or many, or as a class for expanded clones.

V	D	J	size	DNA	CDR3
TRBV27	-	TRBJ2-3	-	TGTGCCAGCAGTTTACGAGGCACAGATACGCAGTATTTT	CASSLRGTDTQYF
TRBV7-9	-	TRBJ1-2	-	TGTGCCAGCAGCCCCGGGGGGGATGGCTACACCTTC	CASSPGGDGYTF
TRBV19	-	TRBJ1-1	-	TGTGCCAGTAGTATATCGGGGGTGAAGGCTGAAGCTTTCTTT	CASSISGVKAEAFF
TRBV2	TRBD1	TRBJ1-5	-	TGTGCCAGCAGCCTGGGACAGGGTCATGGTTCGGGTCAGCCCCAGCATTTT	CASSLGQGHGSGQPQHF
TRBV9	TRBD2	TRBJ2-1	-	TGTGCCAGCAGCGGGAATAGCGGGGGGCCTTTCAATGAGCAGTTCTTC	CASSGNSGGPFNEQFF
TRBV15	TRBD1	TRBJ1-2	large	TGTGCCACCAGCAGATCCGACAGGGCAAGCTACACCTTC	CATSRSDRASYTF
TRBV5-6	-	TRBJ2-1	large	TGTGCCAGCAGCCTCCCGACAGCCTACAATGAGCAGTTCTTC	CASSLPTAYNEQFF
TRBV18	-	TRBJ1-3	-	TGTGCCAGCTCACCAGGCCCGAGAACGAGCTCTGGAAACACCATATATTTT	CASSPGPRTSSGNTIYF
TRBV5-6	TRBD1	TRBJ2-5	once	TGTGCCAGCAGCTTGAGGGGGCCGGGGGAGACCCAGTACTTC	CASSLRGPGETQYF
TRBV18	-	TRBJ2-5	-	TGTGCCAGCTCAAACCCTCAACTAGCTTTTGCGGAGACCCAGTACTTC	CASSNPQLAFAETQYF
TRBV5-6	-	TRBJ1-5	-	TGTGCCAGCAGCTTGTATCTGCGGGGGCTCCAGCCCCAGCATTTT	CASSLYLRGLQPQHF
TRBV7-6	-	TRBJ2-6	-	TGTGCCAGCAGCTTCTGGCTAGGGGGATACTCTGGGGCCAACGTCCTGACTTTC	CASSFWLGGYSGANVLTF
TRBV11-2	-	TRBJ2-2	once	TGTGCCAGCAGCCATCAGGGATTCACCGGGGAGCTGTTTTTT	CASSHQGFTGELFF
TRBV7-9	-	TRBJ1-6	-	TGTGCCAGCAGCTTACAGGGTCCAAATTCACCCCTCCACTTT	CASSLQGPNSPLHF
TRBV11-3	TRBD1	TRBJ2-5	-	TGTGCCAGCAGCACCAGACAGGGGCACGAGACCCAGTACTTC	CASSTRQGHETQYF
TRBV9	-	TRBJ2-5	few	TGTGCCAGCAGCGTAGGCGGGGCCCAGGGAGAGACCCAGTACTTC	CASSVGGAQGETQYF
TRBV7-9	-	TRBJ2-2	-	TGTGCCAGCAGCTTAGGGCCCACCGGGGAGCTGTTTTTT	CASSLGPTGELFF
TRBV19	-	TRBJ2-7	-	TGTGCCAGTAGTATAGCCCTCCCGGGACTGGACTCCTACGAGCAGTACTTC	CASSIALPGLDSYEQYF
TRBV5-3	-	TRBJ2-6	-	TGTGCCAGAACGCAAGCAGTGGTGAACAAAGTCGGCCAACGTCCTGACTTC	CARTQAVVNKVGQRPDF
TRBV7-9	TRBD1	TRBJ2-2	-	TGTGCCAGCAGCTTGGAGTCAGGGGGCGGGGAGCTGTTTTTT	CASSLESGGGELFF
TRBV19	TRBD1	TRBJ2-4	few	TGTGCCAGTAGCTGGGACAGTAGGGAAAACATTCAGTACTTC	CASSWDSRENIQYF
TRBV5-1	-	TRBJ1-4	-	TGCGCCAGCACCCGGGACTTGGGGGGTGAAAAACTGTTTTTT	CASTRDLGGEKLFF
TRBV24-1	-	TRBJ2-7	-	TGTGCCACCAGGCCACAGCCTTCCTACGAGCAGTACTTC	CATRPQPSYEQYF
TRBV3-1/TRBV3-2	-	TRBJ2-7	-	TGTGCCAGCAGCCAACTAGCCTACGAGCAGTACTTC	CASSQLAYEQYF
TRBV2	TRBD1	TRBJ1-5	-	TGTGCCAGTAGACAGGGTGCCAATCAGCCCCAGCATTTT	CASRQGANQPQHF
TRBV7-6	-	TRBJ1-2	-	TGTGCCAGCAGCTTTGACAAGTACTATGGCTACACCTTC	CASSFDKYYGYTF
TRBV12-3/TRBV12-4	-	TRBJ1-2	few	TGTGCCAGCAGTTTACGGGTTTACTATGGCTACACCTTC	CASSLRVYYGYTF
TRBV6-6	-	TRBJ2-4	-	TGTGCCGCACGGGGTACCAAAAACATTCAGTACTTC	CAARGTKNIQYF
TRBV18	-	TRBJ2-3	once	TGTGCCAGCTCACCGCACTTCACAGATACGCAGTATTTT	CASSPHFTDTQYF
TRBV5-4	-	TRBJ1-3	-	TGTGCCAGCAGCTTGGCGGGGGCCTCTGGAAACACCATATATTTT	CASSLAGASGNTIYF
TRBV5-1	-	TRBJ2-7	-	TGCGCCAGCAGCTTGCAGAGCTCCTACGAGCAGTACTTC	CASSLQSSYEQYF
TRBV20-1	TRBD1	TRBJ2-7	-	TGCAGTGCCAGTCGGGACAGTAACTACGAGCAGTACTTC	CSASRDSNYEQYF
TRBV3-1/TRBV3-2	-	TRBJ2-3	-	TGTGCCAGCAGCCAAGATCTTATTGGCACAGATACGCAGTATTTT	CASSQDLIGTDTQYF
TRBV7-6	TRBD2	TRBJ2-3	-	TGTGCCAGCAGCTTAGTGCGGGGACTAACTAGCACAGATACGCAGTATTTT	CASSLVRGLTSTDTQYF
TRBV6-1	-	TRBJ1-5	few	TGTGCCAGCAGACTCACAGGGAAACGGGATCAGCCCCAGCATTTT	CASRLTGKRDQPQHF
TRBV15	TRBD2	TRBJ2-7	-	TGTGCCACCAGTAAACTAGCGGGAGGGAGCGAGCAGTACTTC	CATSKLAGGSEQYF
TRBV5-1	-	TRBJ2-2	-	TGCGCCAGCAGCTTCAGGGAAACCACCGGGGAGCTGTTTTTT	CASSFRETTGELFF
TRBV24-1	-	TRBJ2-3	-	TGTGCCACCAGTGGGCCTAGCGGCACAGATACGCAGTATTTT	CATSGPSGTDTQYF
TRBV3-1/TRBV3-2	-	TRBJ1-1	-	TGTGCCAGCAGCCAAGGGGCGCACTGGAGTGAAGCTTTCTTT	CASSQGAHWSEAFF
TRBV5-6	-	TRBJ1-4	-	TGTGCCAGCAGCTTGACGGTTAATGAAAAACTGTTTTTT	CASSLTVNEKLFF
TRBV11-2	TRBD1	TRBJ2-1	-	TGTGCCAGCAGCACCAGGACAGGGGGGAATGAGCAGTTCTTC	CASSTRTGGNEQFF
TRBV28	TRBD2	TRBJ2-7	hyperexpanded	TGTGCCAGCAGTTTGGGACTAGCGGGGATGGAGCAGTACTTC	CASSLGLAGMEQYF
TRBV6-2/TRBV6-3	-	TRBJ1-4	-	TGTGCCAGCAGTCGTAGGCGAACTAATGAAAAACTGTTTTTT	CASSRRRTNEKLFF
TRBV14	-	TRBJ1-1	hyperexpanded	TGTGCCAGCAGCCAGGAGAGGGGTAGGGCTGAAGCTTTCTTT	CASSQERGRAEAFF
TRBV30	-	TRBJ2-7	hyperexpanded	TGTGCCTGGAGTGTACGGTTCGTGCAGTACTTC	CAWSVRFVQYF
TRBV5-5	-	TRBJ2-1	-	TGTGCCAGCAGCTTGGGACAGTACTACAATGAGCAGTTCTTC	CASSLGQYYNEQFF
TRBV5-1	-	TRBJ1-1	large	TGCGCCAGCAGCTTAATTCCCCGACGTGATGCTTTCTTT	CASSLIPRRDAFF
TRBV5-1	TRBD1	TRBJ2-3	few	TGCGCCAGCAGCTTGGGCCAGGGACAGGGAACAGATACGCAGTATTTT	CASSLGQGQGTDTQYF
TRBV24-1	TRBD1	TRBJ1-2	-	TGTGCCACCAGTGCCTGGGAGGGACAGATCCATGGCTACACCTTC	CATSAWEGQIHGYTF
TRBV3-1/TRBV3-2	TRBD2	TRBJ2-5	-	TGTGCCAGCAGCCAGTCTAGCGGGAGTTTAGAGACCCAGTACTTC	CASSQSSGSLETQYF
TRBV4-1	-	TRBJ1-1	-	TGCGCCAGCAGCCAAGATCTGGGGGCAGGGGAAGCTTTCTTT	CASSQDLGAGEAFF
TRBV24-1	TRBD1	TRBJ2-5	-	TGTGCCACCAGCGATGGGGGACAGGCCCAAGAGACCCAGTACTTC	CATSDGGQAQETQYF
TRBV21-1	-	TRBJ1-6	-	TGTGCCAGCAGCGAGGACAGGGTGGGTTCACCCCTCCACTTT	CASSEDRVGSPLHF
TRBV7-6	-	TRBJ2-5	-	TGTGCCAGCAGCCCCTGGGAGACCCAGTACTTC	CASSPWETQYF
TRBV19	-	TRBJ1-5	once	TGTGCCAGTAGTATTAAAGGTGCCGTGAAAAAATCCAATCAGCCCCAGCATTTT	CASSIKGAVKKSNQPQHF
TRBV7-9	-	TRBJ2-6	-	TGTGCCAGCAGCTTAGGAGCCAACGTCCTGATTTTC	CASSLGANVLIF
TRBV6-5	-	TRBJ2-3	-	TGTGCCAGCACAGGACAAGGCCGAGGTGGTACGCAGTATTTT	CASTGQGRGGTQYF
TRBV5-1	-	TRBJ1-5	-	TGCGCCAGCAGCCCCGGGGGGGGCAGGCAGCCCCAGCATTTT	CASSPGGGRQPQHF
TRBV7-9	-	TRBJ1-1	hyperexpanded	TGTGCCAGCAGCACACAGGGTAAGGATGAAGCTTTCTTT	CASSTQGKDEAFF